One sample yielded the 32 T cell receptor beta chains listed below, sequenced in a study of tumor and adjacent non-tumor tissue in lung cancer. TCRbeta libraries were built with three rounds of nested PCR, modified from ARM-PCR. MiXCR, run by TCRdb on the multiplex PCR reads, gives a single entry per CDR3 protein. The sample consists of 70,000 to 90,000 distinct CDR3 sequences, 65% to 75% of them appearing once. This sample's RNA came from whole unsorted tissue. More than 3 cm separated this lung sample from the edge of the tumor. The sample comprised distant non-tumor lung tissue. These receptors were collected from a woman between 45 and 65 years old with non-small cell lung cancer.

As regards this clonotype: Being one base from a much bigger clone, this may be a read error. The chain employs TRBV20-1 and TRBJ2-2; the D gene is possibly TRBD2 (5 bases). This CDR3 comprises 13 residues. Germline values: CDR1 DFQATT, CDR2 SNEGSKA (reference sequence). CDR3 nucleotides: TGCAGTGCTAGAGAGGGTTCCACCGGGGAGCTGTATTTT. Protein product: CSAREGSTGELYF.

CDR3 DNA: TGCAGTCTTAGAGCAGGACTAGCGGGAGCCCCAGCAATGACGCAGTATTTT. This codes for CSLRAGLAGAPAMTQYF. This sequence joins TRBV20-1 and TRBJ2-3, with 13 nucleotides matching TRBD2. The CDR3 loop spans 17 amino acids. The germline V gene encodes CDR1 DFQATT and CDR2 SNEGSKA (reference sequence). Losses at the gene ends were 8 bases for V and 9 bases for J; bases not matched to a gene: 20.

This clonotype was detected once. This may come from a read error, since a much larger clone is one base off. This chain connects TRBV4-1 to TRBJ2-3; 8 bases map to TRBD2. The CDR3 covers 17 residues. The germline CDR1 and CDR2 sequences are MGHRA and YSYEKL. Trimming took 0 bases from V and 6 from J; bases not matched to a gene: 11. The CDR3 sequence: CASSQDEWSGSLDTQYF. CDR3 DNA sequence: TGCGCCAGCAGCCAAGATGAGTGGAGCGGGAGCCTCGATACGCAGTATTTT.

Of note for this clonotype: Mismatch with germline at one junction end may stem from a read error. The gene calls are TRBV10-3 and TRBJ2-2; a weak D match, TRBD2 (5 bases). The CDR3 sequence is 17 residues long. The germline CDR1 and CDR2 sequences are ENHRY and SYGVKD. The CDR3 spells CAISETPGIPNIGERFF. The CDR3 region has the DNA TGTGCCATCAGTGAAACCCCGGGCATACCGAACATCGGGGAGCGGTTTTTT.

Concerning this clonotype: A junction boundary mismatches the germline segment, possibly from a read error. The V gene is TRBV6-2 or TRBV6-3, the J gene TRBJ1-1; D is possibly TRBD1 (5 bases). Germline CDR1 is MNHEY and CDR2 is SVGEGT. This CDR3 contains 17 residues. CDR3 region: CASSVVVREGRKTVAFF. The CDR3 DNA sequence: TGTGCCAGCAGTGTAGTTGTCAGGGAAGGGAGAAAGACTGTAGCTTTCTTT.

In its sample, this clonotype was seen a few times. CDR3 in DNA: TGCAGCGTTGCGATCAATAACGGGAGGGTTGTGGTGACCCAGTACTTC. Amino acids: CSVAINNGRVVVTQYF. The genes are TRBV29-1 and TRBJ2-5, with 8 bases that match TRBD2. V dropped 4 bases and J dropped 7; count of bases not matched to a gene: 17. The CDR3 is 16 amino acids. Per germline, CDR1 SQVTM and CDR2 ANQGSEA.

This clonotype occurred once. This CDR3 fails to terminate in the conserved phenylalanine or tryptophan, so it likely reflects a read error. This chain connects TRBV6-6 to TRBJ2-7; a possible D gene is TRBD2 (6 bases). This CDR3 has 12 residues. Germline lookup yields CDR1 MNHNY and CDR2 SVGAGI (reference sequence). DNA for the CDR3: TGTACCAGCAGGCTTAGTGGGGGGGAGCAGTACTCC. It specifies CTSRLSGGEQYS.

The V gene is TRBV5-5, the J gene TRBJ2-1, with D tentatively TRBD1 (5 bases). CDR1 is SGHKS, CDR2 YYEKEE, per germline (reference sequence). The CDR3 runs to 15 residues. CDR3 sequence: CTSSLASDIYNEQFF. As DNA, the CDR3 is TGTACAAGCAGCTTGGCCTCGGACATTTACAATGAGCAGTTCTTC.

Regarding this clonotype: At one end the junction does not follow the germline gene, possibly because of a read error. This chain links TRBV5-5 with TRBJ2-5; maybe TRBD1 (6 bases). The germline CDR1 and CDR2 sequences are SGHKS and YYEKEE (reference sequence). This CDR3 has 14 residues. In DNA form, the CDR3 reads TGTGTCAGCAGCTTGACAGGACCCCAAGAGAGCCAGTACTTC. Translated, it gives CVSSLTGPQESQYF. Variable domain in full (rest from reference TRBV5-5 and TRBJ2-5): DAGVTQSPTHLIKTRGQQVTLRCSPISGHKSVSWYQQVLGQGPQFIFQYYEKEERGRGNFPDRFSARQFPNYSSELNVNALLLGDSALYLCVSSLTGPQESQYFGPGTRLLVL.

A word on this clonotype: Relative to the germline gene, one junction end is altered; a read error may explain this. The chain recombines TRBV7-9 with TRBJ2-6, with a tentative D call TRBD1 (6 bases). From germline, CDR1 is SEHNR and CDR2 FQNEAQ (reference sequence). CDR3 length equals 18 residues. The CDR3 coding sequence is TGTGCCAGCAGCTCCAGACAGGTGGTACGCTCTGAGGCCAACGTCCTGACTTTC. This gives the protein CASSSRQVVRSEANVLTF.

This clonotype was picked up one time. Here the CDR3 omits its conserved ending phenylalanine or tryptophan, so a read error is the likely source. The J gene is TRBJ1-3, the V gene TRBV11-2; no firm D call. CDR1 is SGHAT, CDR2 FQNNGV, per germline. This CDR3 region has 16 residues. Trimming cost V 2 bases and J 2 bases, with 13 bases left between them. This CDR3 reads CASSLTWTQTGNTIYL. The DNA for the CDR3 is TGTGCCAGCAGCTTAACCTGGACTCAGACTGGAAACACCATATATCTT.

Concerning this clonotype: A much bigger clone sits one base away, suggesting this may be a read error. The chain couples TRBV12-3 or TRBV12-4 to TRBJ1-1; D remains unclear. The CDR3 contains 12 residues. The CDR3 DNA follows: TGTGCCAGCAGCATATCTTTGGGTGAAACTTTCTTT. Its protein is CASSISLGETFF.

V is TRBV5-1 and J is TRBJ2-1; TRBD1 matches 7 bases. The CDR3 extends over 15 amino acids. The V segment lost 4 bases and the J segment 0 bases; nucleotides outside the gene matches: 4. Germline V lookup: CDR1 SGHRS, CDR2 YFSETQ. CDR3 sequence (DNA): TGCGCCAGCAGCCCCGGGACAGCCTCCTACAATGAGCAGTTCTTC. It codes for CASSPGTASYNEQFF.

With regard to this clonotype: Just one base apart from a much larger clone, this may be a read error. This CDR3 fails to terminate in the conserved phenylalanine or tryptophan, so it likely reflects a read error. V and J are TRBV29-1 and TRBJ2-1, with 10 bases identical to TRBD1. The CDR3 extends over 14 amino acids. Looked up from germline, CDR1 is SQVTM and CDR2 is ANQGSEA. V trimming: 4 bases; J trimming: 0 bases; junction bases outside the gene matches: 0. In nucleotides, the CDR3 is TGCAGCGTTGGGACAGGGGGCTCCTACAATGAGCAGTTCCTC. Residues: CSVGTGGSYNEQFL.

This clonotype showed up many times. The chain links TRBV20-1 to TRBJ2-1, with TRBD2 as a possible D gene (5 bases). The CDR3 has 15 residues. V was shortened by 5 bases and J by 3 bases, with 17 bases between the two germline ends. CDR1 and CDR2 (germline): DFQATT, SNEGSKA (reference sequence). The CDR3 protein is CSAASTMRDYNEQFF. The CDR3 region has the DNA TGCAGTGCTGCCTCGACTATGAGGGACTACAATGAGCAGTTCTTC.

On this clonotype itself: This clone may be a read error of a much larger clone one base away. The J gene is TRBJ2-7, the V gene TRBV29-1; 9 bases match TRBD1. This CDR3 spans 14 amino acids. Germline V gene data show CDR1 as SQVTM and CDR2 as ANQGSEA. CDR3 sequence (DNA): TGCAGCATTGAACAGACAGGGGGAGCCTACGAGCAGTACTTC. Its translation: CSIEQTGGAYEQYF.

Notes on this clonotype: A much larger clone differs by one base, so this may be a read error. This is likely a read error, given that the CDR3 carries no conserved phenylalanine or tryptophan at its end. The chain carries TRBV20-1 and TRBJ1-1, with D possibly matching TRBD1 (6 bases). CDR1 is DFQATT, CDR2 SNEGSKA, per germline (reference sequence). V lost 6 bases and J 1 base, leaving 12 bases between the germline ends. The CDR3 is made up of 13 amino acids. The CDR3 loop is CSARTGRNTEAFI. Here the CDR3 DNA reads TGCAGTGCGAGAACAGGGAGGAACACTGAAGCTTTCATT.

This clonotype occurred a few times. Its ends do not fully match the called genes, so a read error is possible. The gene calls are TRBV4-1 and TRBJ1-2; D possibly corresponds to TRBD1 (6 bases). Germline V gene sequence: CDR1 MGHRA, CDR2 YSYEKL. The CDR3 is 14 amino acids. As DNA, the CDR3 is TGCGCCAGCAGCCAAGGAGGGGGAGACTATGGCTGCACCTTC. It translates to CASSQGGGDYGCTF.

This chain uses TRBV11-2 with TRBJ2-7; 9 nucleotides match TRBD2. The DNA matches TRBJ2-1 better at its end, which makes the J call doubtful. The germline V gene has CDR1 SGHAT and CDR2 FQNNGV. The CDR3 covers 14 residues. The CDR3 protein is CASSLMGGGDEQFF. The CDR3 region has the DNA TGTGCCAGCAGCTTAATGGGCGGGGGGGACGAGCAGTTCTTC.

This clonotype was recorded many times. This sequence joins TRBV28 and TRBJ2-7; D unresolved. The CDR3 has 11 residues. V lost 6 bases, J lost 3 bases, and 6 bases lay in between. In germline, CDR1 is MDHEN, CDR2 SYDVKM. The CDR3 reads CASSNDYEQYF. The CDR3 DNA reads as TGTGCCAGCAGCAATGACTACGAGCAGTACTTC.

Of note for this clonotype: Compared with germline, one end of the junction differs, possibly owing to a read error. This rearrangement joins TRBV14 to TRBJ2-1; 10 bases line up with TRBD2. CDR3 length equals 13 residues. The V gene's germline CDR1 is SGHDN and CDR2 FVKESK. The CDR3: CASGKGVTSGKLF. The CDR3 DNA is TGTGCCAGCGGCAAAGGGGTTACTAGCGGGAAACTCTTC.

A word on this clonotype: The junction shows a germline mismatch at one end, possibly a read error. The chain uses TRBV29-1 and TRBJ2-7, with D hard to call. Germline V gene sequence: CDR1 SQVTM, CDR2 ANQGSEA. The CDR3 consists of 13 residues. The CDR3 DNA reads as TGTAGCATGTTAGGAGTGAATGACTACGAGCAGTACTTC. This sequence encodes CSMLGVNDYEQYF.

Regarding this clonotype: A much larger clone sits a single nucleotide away, making a read error possible. The rearrangement uses TRBV28 and TRBJ1-1, with D maybe TRBD1 (5 bases). CDR1 and CDR2 (germline): MDHEN, SYDVKM. Trimming stripped 1 base from V and 4 bases from J, with 13 bases between. The CDR3 extends over 15 amino acids. The CDR3 coding sequence is TGTGCCAGCAGTTTATCCATGGCTGGGGGCACTGAAGCTTTCTTT. Its protein is CASSLSMAGGTEAFF.

Worth noting for this clonotype: At one end the junction does not follow the germline gene, possibly because of a read error. The chain couples TRBV6-6 to TRBJ1-2; tentative D call: TRBD1 (6 bases). Germline lookup yields CDR1 MNHNY and CDR2 SVGAGI (reference sequence). The CDR3 is 16 residues long. The CDR3 reads CASSPITGLLPYGYTF. As DNA, the CDR3 is TGTGCCAGCAGCCCAATTACAGGGCTACTACCGTATGGTTACACCTTC.

This clonotype was counted many times. The rearrangement joins TRBV5-5 to TRBJ2-3; D uncertain. The CDR3 spans 15 residues. Germline lookup yields CDR1 SGHKS and CDR2 YYEKEE (reference sequence). Trimming stripped 4 bases from V and 2 bases from J, with 14 bases between. In DNA form, the CDR3 reads TGTGCCAGCAGCCCTCTTCTCCAGATCACAGATACGCAGTATTTT. Amino acid sequence: CASSPLLQITDTQYF.

This clonotype was counted a single time. A much larger clone is a single base away; this may be a read error. The J gene is TRBJ2-7, the V gene TRBV18; perhaps TRBD1 as D (6 bases). The germline V gene encodes CDR1 KGHSH and CDR2 LQKENI. This CDR3 comprises 14 residues. The CDR3 is CDSSTGNRAHEQYF. The CDR3 region has the DNA TGTGACAGCTCCACCGGAAACAGGGCCCACGAGCAGTACTTC.

In the case of this clonotype: One end of the junction does not line up with germline, which may come from a read error. The J gene is TRBJ2-7, the V gene TRBV4-2, with 8 positions matching TRBD2. Germline V gene lookup returns CDR1 LGHNA and CDR2 YNFKEQ. There are 14 residues in the CDR3. This CDR3 is CANSGGAGTHEQYF. The CDR3 DNA sequence: TGTGCCAACAGCGGGGGTGCGGGTACCCACGAGCAGTATTTC.

Comment on this clonotype: One junction end does not reproduce the germline sequence, and a read error may be involved. The chain links TRBV11-2 to TRBJ2-7; D is ambiguous. Germline CDR1 SGHAT, CDR2 FQNNGV. The CDR3 spans 13 residues. CDR3 in amino acids: CASSFAAGYEQYF. The CDR3 bases are TGTGCGAGCAGCTTTGCGGCTGGGTACGAGCAGTACTTT.

Worth noting for this clonotype: With a much larger clone just one base away, this may be a read error. The DNA is left out, because the CDR3 cannot be placed on it with certainty; the CDR3 is given as TCRdb lists it. J is TRBJ2-1 and V is TRBV6-2 or TRBV6-3; the listed D gene, TRBD1, was not tested against the DNA. The CDR3 has 14 amino acids, counting both end residues. CDR1 and CDR2 from the germline V gene are MNHEY and SVGEGT. CDR3: CASSWGGGAAHLFF.

Regarding this clonotype: At one end the junction does not follow the germline gene, possibly because of a read error. This chain joins TRBV5-5 and TRBJ2-7; a possible D gene is TRBD1 (6 bases). CDR1 and CDR2 from the germline V gene are SGHKS and YYEKEE (reference sequence). The CDR3 has 14 amino acids. CDR3 bases: TGTGCCGGCAGGAACGGACAGTGGGACTACGAGCAGTACTTC. It translates to CAGRNGQWDYEQYF.

This clonotype was counted a single time. One base away lies a much larger clone, so this may be a sequencing read error. The V gene is TRBV20-1, the J gene TRBJ1-4; unclear D gene. The germline CDR1 and CDR2 sequences are DFQATT and SNEGSKA (reference sequence). CDR3 length equals 12 residues. CDR3 residues: CSVPATNEKPFF. The CDR3 nucleotides read TGCAGCGTTCCTGCAACTAATGAAAAACCGTTTTTT.

V is TRBV12-3 or TRBV12-4 and J is TRBJ1-2; no definite D call. With 3 bases removed from V and 8 bases from J, the gap between germline ends came to 19 bases. This CDR3 is 15 amino acids long. CDR3 DNA sequence: TGTGCCAGCAGTTTCGGTGTGGAGAGGGCTGGCGGCTACACCTTC. Residues: CASSFGVERAGGYTF.